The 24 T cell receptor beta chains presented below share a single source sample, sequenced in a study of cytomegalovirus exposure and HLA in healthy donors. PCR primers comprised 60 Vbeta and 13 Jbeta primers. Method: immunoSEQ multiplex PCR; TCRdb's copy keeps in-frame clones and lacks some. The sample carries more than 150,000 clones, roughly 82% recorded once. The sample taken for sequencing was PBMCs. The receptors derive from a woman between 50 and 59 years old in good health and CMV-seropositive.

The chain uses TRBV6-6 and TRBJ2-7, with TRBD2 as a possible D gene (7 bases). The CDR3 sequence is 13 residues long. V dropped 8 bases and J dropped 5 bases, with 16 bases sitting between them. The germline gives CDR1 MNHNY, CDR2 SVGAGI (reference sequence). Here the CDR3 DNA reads TGTGCCAGCGTTACGGGGGGCGGCGACGAGCAGTACTTC. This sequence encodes CASVTGGGDEQYF.

Here the CDR3 DNA reads TGCGCCAGCAGCCCTGGCGGGGGAGGGAAGGCCGCCGGGGAGCTGTTTTTT. Its translation is CASSPGGGGKAAGELFF. The chain has TRBV5-1 and TRBJ2-2; TRBD2 matches 7 bases. The CDR3 consists of 17 residues. The germline V gene encodes CDR1 SGHRS and CDR2 YFSETQ. With 4 bases clipped from V and 6 bases from J, the junction kept 15 bases outside the gene matches.

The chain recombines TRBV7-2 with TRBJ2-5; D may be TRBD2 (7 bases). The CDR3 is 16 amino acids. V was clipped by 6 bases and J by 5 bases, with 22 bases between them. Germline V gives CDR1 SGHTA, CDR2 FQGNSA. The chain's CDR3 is CASSYGGGAFVETQYF. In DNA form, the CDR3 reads TGTGCCAGCAGTTATGGAGGGGGGGCATTTGTGGAGACCCAGTACTTC. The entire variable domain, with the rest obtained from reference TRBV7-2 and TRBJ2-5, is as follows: GAGVSQSPSNKVTEKGKDVELRCDPISGHTALYWYRQSLGQGLEFLIYFQGNSAPDKSGLPSDRFSAERTGGSVSTLTIQRTQQEDSAVYLCASSYGGGAFVETQYFGPGTRLLVL.

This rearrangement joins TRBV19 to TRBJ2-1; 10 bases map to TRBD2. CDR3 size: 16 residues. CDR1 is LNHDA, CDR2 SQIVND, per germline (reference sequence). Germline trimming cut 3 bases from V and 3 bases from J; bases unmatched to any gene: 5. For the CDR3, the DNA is TGTGCCAGTAGTATTTTAGCGGGGGGAATCTACAATGAGCAGTTCTTC. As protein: CASSILAGGIYNEQFF.

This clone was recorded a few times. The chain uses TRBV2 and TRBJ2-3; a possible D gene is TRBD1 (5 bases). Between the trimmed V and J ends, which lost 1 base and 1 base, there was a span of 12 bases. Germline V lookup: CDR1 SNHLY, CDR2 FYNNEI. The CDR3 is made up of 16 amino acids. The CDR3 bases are TGTGCCAGCAGTGAAGGGCAGGGCGAGGGCACAGATACGCAGTATTTT. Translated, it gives CASSEGQGEGTDTQYF. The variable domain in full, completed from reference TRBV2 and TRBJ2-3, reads EPEVTQTPSHQVTQMGQEVILRCVPISNHLYFYWYRQILGQKVEFLVSFYNNEISEKSEIFDDQFSVERPDGSNFTLKIRSTKLEDSAMYFCASSEGQGEGTDTQYFGPGTRLTVL.

The CDR3 spells CASSDGGAGYTF. The CDR3 nucleotides are TGTGCCAGCAGTGATGGAGGGGCTGGCTACACCTTC. The V and J genes are TRBV25-1 and TRBJ1-2; tentatively, D is TRBD1 (5 bases). The germline gives CDR1 MGHDK, CDR2 SYGVNS. The CDR3 has 12 amino acids. Deletions cut 3 bases from V and 7 bases from J, with 9 bases between.

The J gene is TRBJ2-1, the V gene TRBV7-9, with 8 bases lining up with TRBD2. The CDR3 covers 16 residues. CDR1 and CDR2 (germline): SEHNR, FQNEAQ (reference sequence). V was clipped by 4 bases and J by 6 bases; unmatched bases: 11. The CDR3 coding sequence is TGTGCCAGCAGCTCCACCTCTAGCGGGCGAAGCAATGAGCAGTTCTTC. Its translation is CASSSTSSGRSNEQFF. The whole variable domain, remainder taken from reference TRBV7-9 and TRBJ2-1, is DTGVSQNPRHKITKRGQNVTFRCDPISEHNRLYWYRQTLGQGPEFLTYFQNEAQLEKSRLLSDRFSAERPKGSFSTLEIQRTEQGDSAMYLCASSSTSSGRSNEQFFGPGTRLTVL.

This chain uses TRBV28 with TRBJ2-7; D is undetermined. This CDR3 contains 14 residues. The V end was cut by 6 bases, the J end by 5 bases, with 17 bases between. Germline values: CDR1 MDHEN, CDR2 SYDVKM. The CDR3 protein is CASSLKQSINEQYF. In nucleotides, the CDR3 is TGTGCCAGCAGCTTAAAACAGTCGATCAACGAGCAGTACTTC.

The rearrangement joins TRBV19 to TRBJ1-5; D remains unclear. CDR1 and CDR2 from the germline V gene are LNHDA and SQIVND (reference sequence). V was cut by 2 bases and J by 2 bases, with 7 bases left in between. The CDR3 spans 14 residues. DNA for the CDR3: TGTGCCAGTAGTATAAGCCAGGGCAATCAGCCCCAGCATTTT. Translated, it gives CASSISQGNQPQHF.

This CDR3 reads CASSPRDLGTEAFF. CDR3 nucleotide sequence: TGTGCCAGCAGCCCCAGGGATCTCGGCACTGAAGCTTTCTTT. The rearrangement uses TRBV7-8 and TRBJ1-1, with D possibly matching TRBD1 (5 bases). CDR1 and CDR2 (germline): SGHVS, FQNEAQ. V lost 5 bases and J lost 4, with 14 bases in between. The CDR3 extends over 14 amino acids.

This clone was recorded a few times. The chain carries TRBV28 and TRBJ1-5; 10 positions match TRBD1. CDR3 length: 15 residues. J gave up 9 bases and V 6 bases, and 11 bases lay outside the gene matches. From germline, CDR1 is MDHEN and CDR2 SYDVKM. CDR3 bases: TGTGCCAGCAGAATGGGACAGGGGAGAGGGGTGCCCCAGCATTTT. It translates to CASRMGQGRGVPQHF.

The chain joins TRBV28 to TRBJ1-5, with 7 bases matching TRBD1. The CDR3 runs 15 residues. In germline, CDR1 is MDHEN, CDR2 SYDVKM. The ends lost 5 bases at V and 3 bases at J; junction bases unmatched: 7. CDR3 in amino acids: CASSLDRVVNQPQHF. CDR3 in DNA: TGTGCCAGCAGTCTCGACAGGGTGGTCAATCAGCCCCAGCATTTT.

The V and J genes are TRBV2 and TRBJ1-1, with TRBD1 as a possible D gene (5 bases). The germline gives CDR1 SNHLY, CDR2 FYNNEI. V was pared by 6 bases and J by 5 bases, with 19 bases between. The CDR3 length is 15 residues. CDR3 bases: TGTGCCAGCAGGGTACGACATCGGGGGGGGACTGAAGCTTTCTTT. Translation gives CASRVRHRGGTEAFF.

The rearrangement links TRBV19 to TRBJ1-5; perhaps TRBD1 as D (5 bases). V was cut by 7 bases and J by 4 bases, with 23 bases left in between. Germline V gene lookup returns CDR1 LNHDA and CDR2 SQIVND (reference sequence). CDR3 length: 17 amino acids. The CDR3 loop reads CASTPGRSGLWNQPQHF. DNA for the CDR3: TGTGCCAGTACCCCAGGGAGGAGTGGATTATGGAATCAGCCCCAGCATTTT.

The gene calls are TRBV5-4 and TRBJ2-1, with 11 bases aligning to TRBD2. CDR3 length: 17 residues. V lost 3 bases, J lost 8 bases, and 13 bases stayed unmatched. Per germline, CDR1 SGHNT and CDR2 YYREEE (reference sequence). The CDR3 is CASSYTVGTSGTDEQFF. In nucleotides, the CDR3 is TGTGCCAGCAGCTACACGGTGGGGACTAGCGGTACCGATGAGCAGTTCTTC.

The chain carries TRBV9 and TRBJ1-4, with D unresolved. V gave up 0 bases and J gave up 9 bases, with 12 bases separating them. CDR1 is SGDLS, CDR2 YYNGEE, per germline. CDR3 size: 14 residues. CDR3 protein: CASSVEHRSKKLFF. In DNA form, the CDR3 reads TGTGCCAGCAGCGTAGAACACAGATCTAAAAAACTGTTTTTT.

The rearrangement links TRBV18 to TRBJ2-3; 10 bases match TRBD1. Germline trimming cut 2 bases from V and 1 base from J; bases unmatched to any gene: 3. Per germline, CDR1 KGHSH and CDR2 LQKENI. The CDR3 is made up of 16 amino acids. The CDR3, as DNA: TGTGCCAGCTCACCATCGGGACAGGGGCGCACAGATACGCAGTATTTT. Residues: CASSPSGQGRTDTQYF.

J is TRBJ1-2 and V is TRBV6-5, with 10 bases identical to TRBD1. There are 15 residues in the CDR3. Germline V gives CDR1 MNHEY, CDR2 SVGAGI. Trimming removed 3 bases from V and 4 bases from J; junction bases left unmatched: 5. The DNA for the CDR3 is TGTGCCAGCAGTTATGGGGGACAGGGGTCCTATGGCTACACCTTC. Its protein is CASSYGGQGSYGYTF.

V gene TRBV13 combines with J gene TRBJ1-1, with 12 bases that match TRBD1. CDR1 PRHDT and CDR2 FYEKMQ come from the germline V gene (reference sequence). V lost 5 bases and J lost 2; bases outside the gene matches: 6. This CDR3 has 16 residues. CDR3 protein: CASSLGTGGFNTEAFF. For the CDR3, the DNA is TGTGCCAGCAGCCTGGGGACAGGGGGCTTTAACACTGAAGCTTTCTTT.

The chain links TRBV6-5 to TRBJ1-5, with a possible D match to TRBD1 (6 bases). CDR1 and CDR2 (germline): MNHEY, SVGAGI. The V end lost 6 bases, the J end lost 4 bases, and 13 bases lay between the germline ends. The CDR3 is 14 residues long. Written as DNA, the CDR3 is TGTGCCAGCAGACCGGACAGAATGAATCAGCCCCAGCATTTT. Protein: CASRPDRMNQPQHF.

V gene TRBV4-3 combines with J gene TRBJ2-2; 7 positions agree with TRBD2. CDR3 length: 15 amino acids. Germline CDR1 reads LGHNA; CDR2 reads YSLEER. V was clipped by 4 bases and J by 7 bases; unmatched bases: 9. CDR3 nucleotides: TGCGCCAGCAGCCCAGGGAGCGGGGAAGTCGGGGAGCTGTTTTTT. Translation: CASSPGSGEVGELFF.

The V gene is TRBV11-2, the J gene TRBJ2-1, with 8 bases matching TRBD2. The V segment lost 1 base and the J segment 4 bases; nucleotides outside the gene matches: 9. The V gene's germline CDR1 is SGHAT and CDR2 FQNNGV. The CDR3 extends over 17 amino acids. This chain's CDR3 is CASSLGSSSGAYNEQFF. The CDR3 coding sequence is TGTGCCAGCAGCTTAGGGAGTAGTAGCGGGGCTTACAATGAGCAGTTCTTC.

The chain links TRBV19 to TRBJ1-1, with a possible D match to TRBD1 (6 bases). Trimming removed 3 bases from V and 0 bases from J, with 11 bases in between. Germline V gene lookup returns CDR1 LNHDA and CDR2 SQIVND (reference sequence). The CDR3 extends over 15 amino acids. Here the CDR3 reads CASSITGRMNTEAFF. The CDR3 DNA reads TGTGCCAGTAGTATCACAGGGCGCATGAACACTGAAGCTTTCTTT.

The CDR3 here is CSARAGGPDTQYF. In DNA, the CDR3 is TGCAGCGCCCGAGCGGGGGGCCCAGATACGCAGTATTTT. The V call is TRBV29-1, the J call TRBJ2-3; 9 nucleotides match TRBD2. CDR3 size: 13 residues. The germline gives CDR1 SQVTM, CDR2 ANQGSEA. The V gene end was trimmed by 7 bases and the J gene end by 4 bases; junction bases not matched to a gene: 6.